This T cell receptor beta chain was retrieved from a study of radiotherapy plus CTLA-4 blockade in lung cancer. Data came from immunoSEQ multiplex PCR; TCRdb stores just in-frame clones and leaves some out. The sample contains around 120,000 clones, roughly 74% of which appear only once. There are 13 residues in the CDR3. From germline, CDR1 is SGHNT and CDR2 YENEEA. V lost 2 bases and J 1 base, leaving 5 bases between the germline ends. This clone showed up just a few times. Its antigen remains unknown. Study-wide findings and caveats: Clones of tumor-derived TCRs expanded in blood after radiotherapy plus ipilimumab.

This chain links TRBV11-3 with TRBJ1-1; no definite D call. The specimen comprised peripheral blood, sampled from a patient treated with radiotherapy plus ipilimumab. This sequence was found in a human donor with non-small cell lung cancer who had a partial response to radiotherapy plus ipilimumab. The CDR3 DNA sequence: TGTGCCAGCAGCTTACAGTCGAACACTGAAGCTTTCTTT. It translates to CASSLQSNTEAFF.